Listed below are T cell receptor beta chains from one sample, sequenced in a study of identical twins. TCRdb re-derived calls from the 5' RACE reads in MiXCR, one entry per CDR3 protein. Among roughly 690,000 distinct CDR3 sequences, approximately 21% were seen once, and the ten largest hold roughly 4%. A further study also used this sample, focusing on T cells expressing NK-cell markers.

Sequencing was carried out using PBMCs. The source is a woman aged 18 to 35 in good health. CDR3s include the opening cysteine and the closing phenylalanine or tryptophan. D genes are given only for firm matches. Size is stated for part of the rows, as once, few or many counts, or as a class when the clone is expanded.

D gene,clone size,V gene,J gene,CDR3 DNA,CDR3 protein
.,.,TRBV7-9,TRBJ2-3,TGTGCCAGCAGCGTCACTAGTTCTACGCAGTATTTT,CASSVTSSTQYF
.,few,TRBV7-9,TRBJ2-7,TGTGCCAGCACCCCGGGGACACCCCCCTACGAGCAGTACTTC,CASTPGTPPYEQYF
.,few,TRBV18,TRBJ1-4,TGTGCCAGCTCACCCAGGTCCGATGAAAAACTGTTTTTT,CASSPRSDEKLFF
.,.,TRBV30,TRBJ2-1,TGTGCCTCGGGGATGTATGAGCAGTTCTTC,CASGMYEQFF
.,few,TRBV12-3/TRBV12-4,TRBJ1-1,TGTGCCAGCAGTTTACGCCAGGGACTCACTGAAGCTTTCTTT,CASSLRQGLTEAFF
.,.,TRBV3-1,TRBJ2-2,TGTGCCAGCAACCACCAGGTGGGGACCGGGGAGCTGTTTTTT,CASNHQVGTGELFF
.,few,TRBV3-1,TRBJ2-3,TGTGCCAGCAGTCAACAGGGAACGCAGTATTTT,CASSQQGTQYF
TRBD2,once,TRBV20-1,TRBJ2-3,TGCAGTGCTCACTCTCCGGGACTAGCGGGAGGGAGCGATACGCAGTATTTT,CSAHSPGLAGGSDTQYF
.,few,TRBV20-1,TRBJ1-2,TGCAGTGCTAGAGATTTTCAGGGAATGGATGGCTACACCTTC,CSARDFQGMDGYTF
.,few,TRBV12-3/TRBV12-4,TRBJ2-7,TGTGCCAGCCTGTCGGATGACACCTACGAGCAGTACTTC,CASLSDDTYEQYF
.,many,TRBV5-1,TRBJ2-7,TGCGCCAGCAGCCTGTCGGGACCTAGCTCCTACGAGCAGTACTTC,CASSLSGPSSYEQYF
.,.,TRBV7-3,TRBJ2-1,TGTGCCAGCAGCTTAAAACGGACCTCCTACAATGAGCAGTTCTTC,CASSLKRTSYNEQFF
.,many,TRBV29-1,TRBJ1-2,TGCAGCGTTGTTGAGGGAGGAAGAAGCTATGGCTACACCTTC,CSVVEGGRSYGYTF
.,few,TRBV29-1,TRBJ1-1,TGCAGCGTAGGGTCCTCAGTGGGTGGCACTGAAGCTTTCTTT,CSVGSSVGGTEAFF
TRBD2,few,TRBV29-1,TRBJ2-7,TGCAGCAGTTTGAAAGGGGGACTAGCGACGTTTGAGCAGTACTTC,CSSLKGGLATFEQYF
.,few,TRBV20-1,TRBJ2-5,TGCAGTGCTAATCAGGAGGGGATACAAGAGACCCAGTACTTC,CSANQEGIQETQYF
TRBD1,few,TRBV5-1,TRBJ2-3,TGCGCCAGCAGCTCGGGACAGGGAGTGAATTTTGGAGATACGCAGTATTTT,CASSSGQGVNFGDTQYF
.,few,TRBV27,TRBJ2-1,TGTGCCAGCAGTCTTCGGACCCCGGAGGGGAGGTACAATGAGCAGTTCTTC,CASSLRTPEGRYNEQFF
TRBD2,.,TRBV6-2/TRBV6-3,TRBJ2-1,TGTGCCAGCAGTTACTCGTCTCCCGGACTAGCGGGTAGAAATGAGCAGTTCTTC,CASSYSSPGLAGRNEQFF
.,few,TRBV5-5,TRBJ1-4,TGTGCCAGCAGCCCCATTGGGACATGGAGCGAAAAACTGTTTTTT,CASSPIGTWSEKLFF
.,.,TRBV12-3/TRBV12-4,TRBJ1-5,TGTGCCAGCAGTTTAGCCAGCGCTTATAGCAATCAGCCCCAGCATTTT,CASSLASAYSNQPQHF
.,few,TRBV20-1,TRBJ2-7,TGCAGTGGCCTGGGCCTCGACCCCTCCTACGAGCAGTACTTC,CSGLGLDPSYEQYF
.,many,TRBV20-1,TRBJ1-4,TGCAGTGCAATAAACCCACAGGGTCCGAATGAAAAACTGTTTTTT,CSAINPQGPNEKLFF
.,.,TRBV6-5,TRBJ2-7,TGTGCCAGACCGACGGCTTCCTACGAGCAGTACTTC,CARPTASYEQYF
.,few,TRBV29-1,TRBJ2-7,TGCAGCGTGCTACGGGGGAGCTCCTACGAGCAGTACTTC,CSVLRGSSYEQYF
.,.,TRBV11-2,TRBJ1-1,TGTGCCAGCAGGCCCGGGTACACGAACACTGAAGCTTTCTTT,CASRPGYTNTEAFF
TRBD2,many,TRBV12-3/TRBV12-4,TRBJ2-2,TGTGCCAGCAGCGGCCTAGCGGGAGTCACCGGGGAGCTGTTTTTT,CASSGLAGVTGELFF
TRBD1,.,TRBV12-3/TRBV12-4,TRBJ2-5,TGTGCCAGCAGCAAGACAGGGCCGAGCGGAGAGACCCAGTACTTC,CASSKTGPSGETQYF
.,many,TRBV27,TRBJ2-5,TGTGCCAGCAGTTTATCTCTAGTTGGAGAGACCCAGTACTTC,CASSLSLVGETQYF
.,few,TRBV12-3/TRBV12-4,TRBJ2-5,TGTGCCACCGGCCCCCGCAGGGATCCCGAGACCCAGTACTTC,CATGPRRDPETQYF
TRBD2,few,TRBV12-3/TRBV12-4,TRBJ2-3,TGTGCCAGCAGTCCGACTAGCGGGGGGCAAGATACGCAGTATTTT,CASSPTSGGQDTQYF
TRBD2,.,TRBV5-6,TRBJ2-2,TGTGCCAGCAGCTACCGACTAGCGGGAAACACCGGGGAGCTGTTTTTT,CASSYRLAGNTGELFF
TRBD2,.,TRBV6-1,TRBJ2-3,TGTGCCAGCAGCCGCTATCTAGCGGGCTCGTGGTATTTT,CASSRYLAGSWYF
TRBD2,few,TRBV5-1,TRBJ2-7,TGCGCCAGCAGCGTCGGGACGGGACTAGGAGGTGGCGAGCAGTACTTC,CASSVGTGLGGGEQYF
.,few,TRBV9,TRBJ1-6,TGTGCCAGCAGCGTAGGGGGCTCCTATAATTCACCCCTCCACTTT,CASSVGGSYNSPLHF
TRBD1,.,TRBV24-1,TRBJ2-7,TGTGCCATTCAAGAGGGGGCCGGTTACGAGCAGTACTTC,CAIQEGAGYEQYF
.,few,TRBV7-2,TRBJ2-3,TGTGCCAGCAGCTTGGGGGAGTGGAAGGCGCAGTATTTT,CASSLGEWKAQYF
TRBD1,many,TRBV12-3/TRBV12-4,TRBJ1-2,TGTGCCAGCCGGACAGGGGATACTAACTATGGCTACACCTTC,CASRTGDTNYGYTF
.,.,TRBV18,TRBJ2-7,TGTGCCAGCTCACCCCTGATCGAGGGCCACGAGCAGTACTTC,CASSPLIEGHEQYF
.,.,TRBV27,TRBJ2-5,TGTGCCAGCAGTTTATCAGGCGGGGCGGCGATTCAAGAGACCCAGTACTTC,CASSLSGGAAIQETQYF
TRBD1,many,TRBV6-6,TRBJ1-1,TGTGCCAGCAGCAGGGGGGAGGCCACTGAAGCTTTCTTT,CASSRGEATEAFF
.,many,TRBV3-1,TRBJ2-1,TGTGCCAGCAGCCAAGGCAGGGGACTACAGAATGAGCAGTTCTTC,CASSQGRGLQNEQFF
.,few,TRBV12-3/TRBV12-4,TRBJ2-5,TGTGCCAGCAGTTACAGGGAAGGGGAGACCCAGTACTTC,CASSYREGETQYF
.,.,TRBV11-2,TRBJ1-4,TGTGCCAGCAGCCCTCGAGGGCAGGGGTACGGGAGTAATGAAAAACTGTTTTTT,CASSPRGQGYGSNEKLFF
.,.,TRBV5-1,TRBJ2-3,TGCGCCAGCAGCTTGATCCCTCGGGCAGTTCCCGGCACAGATACGCAGTATTTT,CASSLIPRAVPGTDTQYF
.,few,TRBV25-1,TRBJ2-3,TGTGCCAGCAGTGAATATCTCACGGATACGCAGTATTTT,CASSEYLTDTQYF